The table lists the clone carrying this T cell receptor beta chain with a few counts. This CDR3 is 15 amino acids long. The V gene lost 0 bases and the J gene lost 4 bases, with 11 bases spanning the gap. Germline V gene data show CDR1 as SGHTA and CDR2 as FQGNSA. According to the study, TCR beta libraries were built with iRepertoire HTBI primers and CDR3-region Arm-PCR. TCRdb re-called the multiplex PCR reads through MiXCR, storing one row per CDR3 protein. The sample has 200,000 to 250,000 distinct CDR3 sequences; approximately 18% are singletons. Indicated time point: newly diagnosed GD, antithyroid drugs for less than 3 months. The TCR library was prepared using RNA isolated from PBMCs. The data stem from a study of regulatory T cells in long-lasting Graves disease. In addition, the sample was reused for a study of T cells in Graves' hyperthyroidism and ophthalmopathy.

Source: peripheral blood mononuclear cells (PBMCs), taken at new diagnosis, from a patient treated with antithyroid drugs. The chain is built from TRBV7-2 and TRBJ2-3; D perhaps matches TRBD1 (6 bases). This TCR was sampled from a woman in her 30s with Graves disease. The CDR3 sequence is CASSLAQGDADTQYF. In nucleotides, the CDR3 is TGTGCCAGCAGCTTAGCACAGGGCGACGCAGATACGCAGTATTTT.